The 20 T cell receptor beta chains below were found in one sample sequenced in a study of cytomegalovirus exposure and HLA in healthy donors. Both 60 Vbeta primers and 13 Jbeta primers went into the PCR. Sequencing used immunoSEQ multiplex PCR; TCRdb keeps in-frame clones, though not all of them. Here the sample spans fewer than 180,000 clones, roughly 63% being singletons. Material for sequencing was PBMCs. Every receptor here comes from a woman aged 55-75 years in good health and CMV-seropositive.

V and J are TRBV6-5 and TRBJ2-5, with TRBD2 matching over 7 bases. The CDR3 has 14 residues. The V segment lost 4 bases and the J segment 3 bases; nucleotides outside the gene matches: 5. Per germline, CDR1 MNHEY and CDR2 SVGAGI. In DNA form, the CDR3 reads TGTGCCAGCAGTTCCCCTAGCGGTAAAGAGACCCAGTACTTC. Translation gives CASSSPSGKETQYF.

The sample holds a few counts of this clone. The V gene is TRBV27, the J gene TRBJ2-7; TRBD1 is a possible D gene (5 bases). V was trimmed by 2 bases and J by 3 bases, leaving 8 bases between them. The germline V gene has CDR1 MNHEY and CDR2 SMNVEV (reference sequence). The CDR3 contains 13 residues. CDR3 in DNA: TGTGCCAGCAGTTTAAGGGGCAACTACGAGCAGTACTTC. It specifies CASSLRGNYEQYF.

The V gene is TRBV28, the J gene TRBJ1-2; no definite D call. Germline V CDR1 and CDR2: MDHEN, SYDVKM. V dropped 4 bases and J dropped 2 bases, with 8 bases sitting between them. CDR3 length: 13 residues. The CDR3 spells CASSSGRNYGYTF. CDR3 nucleotides: TGTGCCAGCAGTTCTGGCAGGAACTATGGCTACACCTTC.

The chain joins TRBV5-1 to TRBJ2-3; 14 bases fit TRBD2. Germline loops: CDR1 SGHRS, CDR2 YFSETQ. The trim removed 4 bases at V and 6 bases at J, leaving 10 bases unmatched. The CDR3 has 17 residues. The CDR3 coding sequence is TGCGCCAGCAGCCCGTCGACTAGCGGGAGGGCCGCGGATACGCAGTATTTT. Translated, it gives CASSPSTSGRAADTQYF.

The CDR3 coding sequence is TGTGCCAACCAGGGGAGCAATCAGCCCCAGCATTTT. Translation gives CANQGSNQPQHF. V gene TRBV28 combines with J gene TRBJ1-5, with D possibly matching TRBD1 (6 bases). This CDR3 comprises 12 residues. Trimming removed 10 bases from V and 1 base from J, with 8 bases in between. The germline V gene has CDR1 MDHEN and CDR2 SYDVKM.

This clone has only a few counts. As DNA, the CDR3 is TGTGCCAGCAGGTCGCCGCCTCCAGGGGATGAAAAACTGTTTTTT. It is translated as CASRSPPPGDEKLFF. The chain couples TRBV5-8 to TRBJ1-4, with a weak D call TRBD1 (6 bases). Germline CDR1 is SGHTS and CDR2 is YDEGEE. V lost 5 bases to trimming and J lost 6 bases, with 17 bases between them. This CDR3 has 15 residues.

This chain uses TRBV5-4 with TRBJ2-2; D is ambiguous. Germline loops: CDR1 SGHNT, CDR2 YYREEE (reference sequence). With 4 bases removed from V and 5 bases from J, the gap between germline ends came to 15 bases. This CDR3 comprises 15 residues. The CDR3 coding sequence is TGTGCCAGCAGCCCCGATACCGCGAGGACCGGGGAGCTGTTTTTT. Residues: CASSPDTARTGELFF.

The J gene is TRBJ2-5, the V gene TRBV28; D is ambiguous. The closer fit of TRBJ2-7 to the DNA end suggests the J call may be wrong. This CDR3 contains 12 residues. Germline values: CDR1 MDHEN, CDR2 SYDVKM. The CDR3 protein is CASRTEAYEQYF. CDR3 coding DNA: TGTGCCAGCAGGACCGAGGCCTACGAGCAGTACTTC.

The chain employs TRBV28 and TRBJ2-7, with TRBD2 as a possible D gene (6 bases). CDR1 and CDR2 from the germline V gene are MDHEN and SYDVKM. This CDR3 contains 14 residues. The V end was cut by 3 bases, the J end by 3 bases, with 12 bases between. The CDR3 nucleotides are TGTGCCAGCAGTTTTGGGGGGAGTTTCTACGAGCAGTACTTC. Amino acid sequence: CASSFGGSFYEQYF.

The chain couples TRBV9 to TRBJ2-7, with D possibly matching TRBD2 (5 bases). Deletions cut 0 bases from V and 6 bases from J, with 13 bases between. From germline, CDR1 is SGDLS and CDR2 YYNGEE. This CDR3 is built from 14 residues. The CDR3 nucleotides are TGTGCCAGCAGCGTAGCGGGGTCTCTAGGCGAGCAGTACTTC. This sequence encodes CASSVAGSLGEQYF.

The rearrangement joins TRBV4-1 to TRBJ2-2, with D perhaps TRBD2 (6 bases). The V end was cut by 4 bases, the J end by 7 bases, with 13 bases between. CDR1 and CDR2 (germline): MGHRA, YSYEKL. The CDR3 length is 14 residues. In DNA, the CDR3 is TGCGCCAGCAGCCTCGACTGGCGGGGCGGGGAGCTGTTTTTT. It yields the protein CASSLDWRGGELFF.

The CDR3 loop is CASSQGGFGNEQFF. CDR3 DNA: TGCGCCAGCAGCCAGGGGGGATTTGGCAATGAGCAGTTCTTC. The chain combines TRBV4-3 with TRBJ2-1, with a weak D call TRBD2 (6 bases). The CDR3 has 14 amino acids. V lost 3 bases, J lost 6 bases, and 12 bases lay in between. Germline V gene lookup returns CDR1 LGHNA and CDR2 YSLEER.

This clone was seen more than once but under ten times. This chain joins TRBV28 and TRBJ1-6; D is unresolved. Trimming pared 5 bases from V and 14 bases from J, leaving 10 bases between. The germline V gene has CDR1 MDHEN and CDR2 SYDVKM. The CDR3 is 11 residues long. In DNA form, the CDR3 reads TGTGCCAGCAGTGACTCTACGACCCTCCACTTT. It encodes CASSDSTTLHF.

The sample holds a few counts of this clone. Within the sample, other DNA sequences also encode this same CDR3. The rearrangement uses TRBV27 and TRBJ2-1, with TRBD2 identical over 12 bases. After removal of 5 bases from V and 4 bases from J, the junction contained 3 bases not matched to a gene. This CDR3 has 15 amino acids. The germline CDR1 and CDR2 sequences are MNHEY and SMNVEV (reference sequence). The CDR3 loop is CASSPGTSGYNEQFF. As DNA, the CDR3 is TGTGCCAGCAGTCCCGGGACTAGCGGGTACAATGAGCAGTTCTTC.

The chain carries TRBV30 and TRBJ2-6; no reliable D call. Germline assignment: CDR1 GTSNPN and CDR2 SVGIG (reference sequence). Trimming left V 5 bases short and J 0 bases short, with 5 bases between. The CDR3 spans 13 residues. CDR3 sequence: CAWQYSGANVLTF. CDR3 coding DNA: TGTGCCTGGCAGTACTCTGGGGCCAACGTCCTGACTTTC. Drawing the rest from reference TRBV30 and TRBJ2-6, the complete variable domain is SQTIHQWPATLVQPVGSPLSLECTVEGTSNPNLYWYRQAAGRGLQLLFYSVGIGQISSEVPQNLSASRPQDRQFILSSKKLLLSDSGFYLCAWQYSGANVLTFGAGSRLTVL.

The chain recombines TRBV28 with TRBJ1-1, with D maybe TRBD1 (5 bases). The V gene's germline CDR1 is MDHEN and CDR2 SYDVKM. V was clipped by 5 bases and J by 1 base, with 17 bases between them. The CDR3 is 16 residues long. DNA of the CDR3: TGTGCCAGCAGTCCTCTACTGGGTCAGGGGAACACTGAAGCTTTCTTT. It codes for CASSPLLGQGNTEAFF.

This chain connects TRBV29-1 to TRBJ2-2; possibly TRBD2 for D (7 bases). The germline gives CDR1 SQVTM, CDR2 ANQGSEA. Trimming removed 4 bases from V and 6 bases from J, with 15 bases in between. CDR3 length equals 14 residues. CDR3 protein: CSVGVQGRAGELFF. The CDR3 DNA reads TGCAGCGTTGGTGTTCAGGGGAGGGCCGGGGAGCTGTTTTTT.

This clone was recorded only once. The chain couples TRBV7-3 to TRBJ2-2; D is unclear. From germline, CDR1 is SGHTA and CDR2 FQGTGA. V lost 5 bases, J lost 2 bases, and 6 bases lay in between. This CDR3 is built from 13 residues. CDR3: CASSDSNTGELFF. Here the CDR3 DNA reads TGTGCCAGCAGCGACTCAAACACCGGGGAGCTGTTTTTT.

This chain links TRBV30 with TRBJ2-5, with 9 bases that match TRBD2. This CDR3 is 16 amino acids long. The junction had 12 bases not matched to a gene; V was cut back by 2 bases and J by 5 bases. Germline V CDR1 and CDR2: GTSNPN, SVGIG (reference sequence). CDR3 amino acids: CAWSSGVAGVMETQYF. CDR3 bases: TGTGCCTGGAGTTCCGGGGTAGCGGGAGTGATGGAGACCCAGTACTTC.

V usage is TRBV7-2 and J usage is TRBJ2-5, with TRBD2 identical over 7 bases. The CDR3 length is 14 residues. Germline values: CDR1 SGHTA, CDR2 FQGNSA. With 4 bases clipped from V and 5 bases from J, the junction kept 7 bases outside the gene matches. This chain's CDR3 is CASSWGRAGETQYF. The DNA of the CDR3 is TGTGCCAGCAGCTGGGGGAGGGCCGGTGAGACCCAGTACTTC.